A single sample gave rise to the 17 T cell receptor beta chains below, sequenced in a study of identical twins. One entry per CDR3 protein, called by TCRdb with MiXCR from the 5' RACE reads. The table shows about 500,000 distinct CDR3 sequences, with roughly an eighth occurring only once. The sample was also reused in another study, on yellow fever vaccine responses in identical twins.

Sequenced input: CD4+ T cells sorted from blood. These receptors all stem from a woman younger than 35 in good health.

There are many counts of this clonotype. This chain connects TRBV12-3 or TRBV12-4 to TRBJ1-1; 11 nucleotides match TRBD1. This CDR3 has 15 amino acids. V lost 5 bases to trimming and J lost 5 bases; unmatched junction nucleotides: 7. The chain's CDR3 is CASSIRDRGTTEAFF. The DNA of the CDR3 is TGTGCCAGCAGTATTAGGGACAGGGGGACAACTGAAGCTTTCTTT.

This clonotype turned up a few times. The gene calls are TRBV9 and TRBJ2-3, with no clear D. CDR3 length equals 15 residues. Per germline, CDR1 SGDLS and CDR2 YYNGEE. The CDR3 loop reads CDNNKDRTTFDTQYF. The CDR3 DNA reads TGTGACAACAACAAAGATCGGACCACATTTGATACGCAGTATTTT.

This clonotype was observed a few times. The gene calls are TRBV10-3 and TRBJ2-1; D not certain. The CDR3 is 11 residues long. Trimming removed 3 bases from V and 10 bases from J, with 7 bases in between. Germline V CDR1 and CDR2: ENHRY, SYGVKD. As DNA, the CDR3 is TGTGCCATCAGTGATCTGTCAGAGCAGTTCTTC. Its translation: CAISDLSEQFF.

This clonotype was detected only a few times. CDR3 protein: CAISESKGGGNEQFF. CDR3 coding DNA: TGTGCCATCAGTGAGTCGAAGGGGGGAGGCAATGAGCAGTTCTTC. The chain uses TRBV10-3 and TRBJ2-1; D may be TRBD1 or TRBD2 (6 bases each). The V end was cut by 0 bases, the J end by 6 bases, with 12 bases between. Germline loops: CDR1 ENHRY, CDR2 SYGVKD. This CDR3 comprises 15 residues.

This clonotype was counted only a few times. The chain links TRBV9 to TRBJ2-5; TRBD1 agrees at 10 bases. With 1 base clipped from V and 4 bases from J, the junction kept 10 bases outside the gene matches. CDR1 is SGDLS, CDR2 YYNGEE, per germline. The CDR3 length is 17 residues. The CDR3 bases are TGTGCCAGCAGCGTAAGTTTCCGGACAGGGGGACGAGAGACCCAGTACTTC. Encoded protein: CASSVSFRTGGRETQYF.

Written as DNA, the CDR3 is TGTGCCAGCAGAAGTGGCGGGGACACCGGGGAGCTGTTTTTT. Its protein is CASRSGGDTGELFF. The chain recombines TRBV25-1 with TRBJ2-2; a weak D match, TRBD2 (6 bases). CDR3 length: 14 residues. Trimming pared 6 bases from V and 3 bases from J, leaving 11 bases between. Looked up from germline, CDR1 is MGHDK and CDR2 is SYGVNS.

The genes are TRBV20-1 and TRBJ2-2; 8 nucleotides line up with TRBD2. Trimming took 6 bases from V and 1 from J; bases not matched to a gene: 4. CDR1 and CDR2 from the germline V gene are DFQATT and SNEGSKA (reference sequence). This CDR3 has 14 amino acids. The CDR3 loop reads CSAESGRNTGELFF. The DNA for the CDR3 is TGCAGTGCCGAGAGCGGGAGGAACACCGGGGAGCTGTTTTTT.

This clonotype was detected only a few times. V and J are TRBV7-2 and TRBJ2-3; D remains ambiguous. Germline values: CDR1 SGHTA, CDR2 FQGNSA. The CDR3 runs to 14 residues. The ends were cut back, 4 bases at V and 7 bases at J, with 15 bases in the middle. Here the CDR3 reads CASSSPLRVYTQYF. CDR3 bases: TGTGCCAGCAGCTCCCCACTCAGAGTTTATACGCAGTATTTT.

This sequence joins TRBV6-1 and TRBJ2-7; D gene ambiguous. Germline V gene lookup returns CDR1 MNHNS and CDR2 SASEGT. The CDR3 consists of 15 residues. Trimming stripped 9 bases from V and 2 bases from J, with 20 bases between. CDR3 nucleotides: TGTGCCAGTCGATTCCCCAAGGGTTCAGCCTACGAGCAGTACTTC. Residues: CASRFPKGSAYEQYF.

The gene calls are TRBV5-6 and TRBJ2-5, with D perhaps TRBD2 (5 bases). Germline CDR1 is SGHDT and CDR2 is YYEEEE. Trimming stripped 5 bases from V and 4 bases from J, with 15 bases between. The CDR3 totals 14 residues. CDR3: CASRGRGSIETQYF. CDR3 nucleotides: TGTGCCAGCAGGGGGAGAGGCAGCATAGAGACCCAGTACTTC.

The chain combines TRBV4-1 with TRBJ2-3; D not certain. Deletions cut 0 bases from V and 4 bases from J, with 11 bases between. The length of the CDR3 is 15 residues. Germline V gene lookup returns CDR1 MGHRA and CDR2 YSYEKL. The CDR3 nucleotides read TGCGCCAGCAGCCAAGATCTCGCCCTTCCAGATACGCAGTATTTT. Translated: CASSQDLALPDTQYF.

In regard to this clonotype: A single base separates this from a much larger clone, so it may be a read error. The gene calls are TRBV29-1 and TRBJ1-2; D not certain. This CDR3 contains 13 residues. The germline gives CDR1 SQVTM, CDR2 ANQGSEA. CDR3 loop: CSVDSQRNYAYTF. The CDR3 region has the DNA TGCAGCGTAGACTCCCAGAGAAACTATGCCTACACCTTC.

The rearrangement links TRBV9 to TRBJ1-4, with TRBD1 matching 7 bases. Germline trimming cut 3 bases from V and 8 bases from J; bases unmatched to any gene: 13. The CDR3 sequence is 16 residues long. Looked up from germline, CDR1 is SGDLS and CDR2 is YYNGEE. The CDR3 nucleotides read TGTGCCAGCAGCGAGACTCAGGGGGGACTAGGCGAAAAACTGTTTTTT. Translated, it gives CASSETQGGLGEKLFF.

The rearrangement links TRBV3-1 to TRBJ1-3; no clear D gene. The CDR3 runs 14 residues. V was pared by 2 bases and J by 3 bases, with 8 bases between. Germline V lookup: CDR1 LGHDT, CDR2 YNNKEL (reference sequence). CDR3 protein: CASSQKVDGNTIYF. The CDR3 bases are TGTGCCAGCAGCCAAAAGGTTGATGGAAACACCATATATTTT.

The rearrangement links TRBV7-2 to TRBJ1-6; D gene unclear. Germline CDR1 and CDR2: SGHTA and FQGNSA. The CDR3 sequence is 13 residues long. The ends were cut back, 5 bases at V and 8 bases at J, with 10 bases in the middle. The CDR3 DNA follows: TGTGCCAGCAGCGTCAAAGCCCATTCACCCCTCCACTTT. Translation: CASSVKAHSPLHF.

V and J are TRBV5-6 and TRBJ1-2; TRBD1 matches at 9 bases. From germline, CDR1 is SGHDT and CDR2 YYEEEE. V shed 4 bases, J shed 8 bases, and the junction held 12 bases outside the gene matches. There are 15 residues in the CDR3. CDR3 residues: CASSPGTGRVGGYTF. In DNA form, the CDR3 reads TGTGCCAGCAGCCCCGGGACAGGGAGAGTCGGGGGCTACACCTTC.

Many counts were recorded for this clonotype. This sequence joins TRBV15 and TRBJ2-5; perhaps TRBD2 as D (6 bases). V dropped 8 bases and J dropped 5 bases, with 18 bases sitting between them. The germline V gene encodes CDR1 LNHNV and CDR2 YYDKDF (reference sequence). The CDR3 is 14 residues long. The CDR3 DNA follows: TGTGCCACCCACAAGACGGGGGTGGGGGAGACCCAGTACTTC. Amino acids: CATHKTGVGETQYF.